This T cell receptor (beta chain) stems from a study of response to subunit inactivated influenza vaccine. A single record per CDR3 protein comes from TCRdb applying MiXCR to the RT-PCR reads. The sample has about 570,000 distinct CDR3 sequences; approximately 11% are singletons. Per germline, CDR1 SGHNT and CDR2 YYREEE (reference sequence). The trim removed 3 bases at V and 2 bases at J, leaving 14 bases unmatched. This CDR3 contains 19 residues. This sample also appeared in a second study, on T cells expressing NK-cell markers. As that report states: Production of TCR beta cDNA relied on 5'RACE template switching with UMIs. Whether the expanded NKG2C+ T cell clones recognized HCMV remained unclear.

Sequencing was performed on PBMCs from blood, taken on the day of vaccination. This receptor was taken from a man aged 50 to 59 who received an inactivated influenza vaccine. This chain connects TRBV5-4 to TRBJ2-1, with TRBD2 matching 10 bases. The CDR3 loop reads CASSSHARPSGSPYNEQFF. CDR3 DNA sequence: TGTGCCAGCAGCTCCCATGCTCGGCCTAGCGGGAGCCCCTACAATGAGCAGTTCTTC.